The rows below give T cell receptor beta chains drawn from one sample of a study of monozygotic twins with inflammatory bowel disease. TCRdb processed the 5' RACE reads again and assigns one entry to each CDR3 protein, with no DNA. Its clone listing holds about 450,000 distinct CDR3 sequences. Sequencing used blood. Receptors were obtained from a human donor with ulcerative colitis or Crohn's disease, or a healthy co-twin of an affected twin (not recorded which). CDR3s include the opening cysteine and the closing phenylalanine or tryptophan.

V	J	CDR3
TRBV7-2	TRBJ1-6	CASSILGMGDSPLHF
TRBV9	TRBJ1-1	CASSGLARDGMNTEAFF
TRBV10-3	TRBJ2-3	CAISDRPTDTQYF
TRBV5-1	TRBJ2-1	CASSPGHSPYNEQFF
TRBV11-2	TRBJ1-4	CASSWTGAEREKLFF
TRBV6-2/TRBV6-3	TRBJ2-2	CASSQRQGGGTGELFF
TRBV4-1	TRBJ2-7	CASSQHGTGGDEQYF
TRBV3-1	TRBJ1-1	CASTISGARNTEAFF
TRBV14	TRBJ2-2	CASSPSGAAGELFF
TRBV5-1	TRBJ2-5	CASSAGLAGVNQETQYF
TRBV5-1	TRBJ2-7	CASSRTSGPYEQYF
TRBV19	TRBJ2-7	CASSTGLVKSYEQYF
TRBV21-1	TRBJ1-2	CASSRDRGYGYTF
TRBV19	TRBJ2-5	CASTRSGRKGETQYF
TRBV11-2	TRBJ2-6	CASSLRSGGARGANVLTF
TRBV7-2	TRBJ2-7	CASSLTLAGGYEQYF
TRBV7-3	TRBJ1-1	CASSLLASTEAFF
TRBV3-1	TRBJ1-2	CASSHTVLSQYGYTF
TRBV28	TRBJ1-1	CASKDGGLVTEAFF
TRBV29-1	TRBJ1-2	CSVVLIGAIGGYTF
TRBV20-1	TRBJ1-6	CSASDTPGNSPLHF
TRBV7-9	TRBJ2-3	CASSSDRLTDTQYF
TRBV7-3	TRBJ2-1	CASSPNDVGEQFF
TRBV6-1	TRBJ1-5	CASTYGRPGDQPQHF
TRBV5-5	TRBJ2-5	CASSLVPSGNQETQYF
TRBV12-3/TRBV12-4	TRBJ2-1	CASKDRGEQFF
TRBV11-3	TRBJ2-1	CASSFLSIDEQFF
TRBV2	TRBJ1-1	CASTARAGDAEAFF
TRBV7-9	TRBJ2-5	CASSHPWEETQYF
TRBV7-9	TRBJ2-1	CASTGASSYNEQFF
TRBV20-1	TRBJ2-5	CSARLLGRETQYF
TRBV7-6	TRBJ2-7	CASSSQGSGGPYEQYF
TRBV9	TRBJ2-1	CASSDNPRHLDSYNEQFF
TRBV5-5	TRBJ2-1	CASSLGEIKNNEQFF
TRBV7-9	TRBJ2-3	CASSTTPSTTDTQYF
TRBV7-9	TRBJ2-1	CASGSMTSYNEQFF
TRBV18	TRBJ2-1	CASSPRMNYNEQFF
TRBV10-3	TRBJ2-2	CAITPGGTNTGELFF
TRBV9	TRBJ2-1	CASTRGTASYNEQFF
TRBV18	TRBJ2-7	CASSPGTSEEQYF
TRBV19	TRBJ2-7	CASSAQGSYEQYF